What follows is one TCR beta chain and its context. This table comes from immunoSEQ multiplex PCR, and its TCRdb copy is limited to in-frame clones, with some not included. The data show roughly 100,000 clones, with less than 95% seen just once and roughly 0.89% held by the top ten. Germline-derived CDR1 and CDR2 are SNHLY and FYNNEI. The CDR3 has 14 residues. V was cut by 4 bases and J by 5 bases, with 12 bases left in between. This entry belongs to a study of cytomegalovirus exposure and HLA in healthy donors. This clonotype was sampled from a woman aged 18 to 35 in good health and CMV-seronegative. This chain joins TRBV2 and TRBJ2-1, with a tentative D call TRBD1 (6 bases). Sequenced input: PBMCs. The CDR3 protein is CASSAGVYNNEQFF. The CDR3, as DNA: TGTGCCAGCAGTGCAGGGGTCTATAACAATGAGCAGTTCTTC.